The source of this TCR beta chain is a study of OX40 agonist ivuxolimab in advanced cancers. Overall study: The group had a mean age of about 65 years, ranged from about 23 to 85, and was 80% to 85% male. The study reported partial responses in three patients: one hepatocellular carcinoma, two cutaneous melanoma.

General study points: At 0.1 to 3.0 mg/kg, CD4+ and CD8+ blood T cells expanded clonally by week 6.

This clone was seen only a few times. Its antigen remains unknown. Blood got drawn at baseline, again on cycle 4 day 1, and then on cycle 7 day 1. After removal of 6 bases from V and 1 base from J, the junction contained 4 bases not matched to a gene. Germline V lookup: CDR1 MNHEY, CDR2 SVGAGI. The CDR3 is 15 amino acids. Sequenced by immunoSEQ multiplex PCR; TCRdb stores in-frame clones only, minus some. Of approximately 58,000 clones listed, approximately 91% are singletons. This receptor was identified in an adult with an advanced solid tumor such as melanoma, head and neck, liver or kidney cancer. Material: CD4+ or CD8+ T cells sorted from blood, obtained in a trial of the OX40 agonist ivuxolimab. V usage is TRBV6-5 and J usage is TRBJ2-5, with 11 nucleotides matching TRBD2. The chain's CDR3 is CASSRTSGSQETQYF. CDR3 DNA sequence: TGTGCCAGCAGCCGTACTAGCGGGAGCCAAGAGACCCAGTACTTC.